This record covers a single T cell receptor (beta chain). The antigen is not known. This record belongs to a study of CD8+CD57+ T cells in acquired aplastic anemia. Study-wide context: Sorted CD4+ plus CD8+ cells gave DNA averaging roughly 3.5 ug.

Study-level results: Controls did not differ significantly from patients in CD8+ Simpson's diversity.

The authors sequenced patients whose flow cytometry had shown CD8+CD57+ cell expansion. The study sampled blood from patients who had received no therapy. TCR beta VDJ and CDR3 were profiled, and genomic DNA was the template. TCRdb reprocessed the reads via MiXCR and lists one record per CDR3 protein. The profile shows around 500,000 distinct CDR3 sequences, around 33% of them singletons. This CDR3 has 15 residues. Trimming cost V 0 bases and J 2 bases, with 9 bases left between them. CDR1 is SGDLS and CDR2 is YYNGEE in the germline V gene. The source material was sorted CD4+, CD8+, or CD8+CD57+ T cells (not recorded which) from PBMCs. This clonotype originated in a human donor with aplastic anemia. The chain is built from TRBV9 and TRBJ2-1, with D possibly being TRBD1 or TRBD2 (5 bases each). CDR3 protein: CASSVEGRPYNEQFF. The CDR3 DNA sequence: TGTGCCAGCAGCGTAGAGGGACGCCCCTACAATGAGCAGTTCTTC. The full variable domain, completed using reference TRBV9 and TRBJ2-1, is DSGVTQTPKHLITATGQRVTLRCSPRSGDLSVYWYQQSLDQGLQFLIQYYNGEERAKGNILERFSAQQFPDLHSELNLSSLELGDSALYFCASSVEGRPYNEQFFGPGTRLTVL.